A single sample is the source of the 22 T cell receptor beta chains below, sequenced in a study of Graves' ophthalmopathy and Graves' hyperthyroidism. As the template, RNA transcripts were used to amplify TCR beta CDR3 regions. Investigators did first-round RT-PCR with HTBI primers, then second-round multiplex PCR. One entry per CDR3 protein, called by TCRdb with MiXCR from the multiplex PCR reads. Counted here are about half a million distinct CDR3 sequences, about 15% occurring once; the ten biggest clones make up 9.8%. Source material: blood. These receptors were obtained from a woman aged 25 to 39 with Graves' ophthalmopathy.

This clonotype showed up many times. The rearrangement links TRBV6-2 or TRBV6-3 to TRBJ2-7; the D gene could be TRBD1 or TRBD2 (5 bases each). The CDR3 is 18 amino acids. V was pared by 4 bases and J by 2 bases, with 24 bases between. The V gene's germline CDR1 is MNHEY and CDR2 SVGEGT. The CDR3 DNA reads as TGTGCCAGCAGTTCGTACCTGGGACGGGATGACTTTACCTACGAGCAGTACTTC. Protein: CASSSYLGRDDFTYEQYF.

The sample holds many counts of this clonotype. The V call is TRBV12-3 or TRBV12-4, the J call TRBJ2-7; 7 bases agree with TRBD2. This CDR3 is 13 amino acids long. V lost 7 bases to trimming and J lost 2 bases; unmatched junction nucleotides: 5. DNA for the CDR3: TGTGCCAGCAACGCGGGGGTTCCCTACGAGCAGTACTTC. The encoded protein is CASNAGVPYEQYF.

The table lists this clonotype with a few counts. This chain connects TRBV5-1 to TRBJ2-7; D may be TRBD1 (6 bases). The germline CDR1 and CDR2 sequences are SGHRS and YFSETQ. V was cut by 0 bases and J by 4 bases, with 11 bases left in between. The CDR3 runs 14 residues. The CDR3 sequence: CASSLDRETYEQYF. DNA of the CDR3: TGCGCCAGCAGCTTGGACAGGGAGACGTACGAGCAGTACTTC.

This chain uses TRBV28 with TRBJ1-2; D perhaps matches TRBD1 (5 bases). V was cut by 4 bases and J by 4 bases, with 13 bases left in between. Germline values: CDR1 MDHEN, CDR2 SYDVKM. The CDR3 runs 14 residues. The DNA for the CDR3 is TGTGCCAGCAGTTACCTAGGGACCGGCTATGGCTACACCTTC. Translated, it gives CASSYLGTGYGYTF.

This clonotype was picked up many times. The CDR3 DNA reads TGTGCCAGCAGTTTTGGGCAGGGTGGGCAGCCCCAGCATTTT. Translated: CASSFGQGGQPQHF. V gene TRBV12-3 or TRBV12-4 combines with J gene TRBJ1-5; D perhaps matches TRBD1 (5 bases). CDR3 length equals 14 residues. V lost 3 bases and J lost 7, with 13 bases in between.

The gene calls are TRBV20-1 and TRBJ1-1; no clear D. With 0 bases removed from V and 10 bases from J, the gap between germline ends came to 15 bases. CDR1 and CDR2 from the germline V gene are DFQATT and SNEGSKA (reference sequence). The CDR3 is made up of 13 amino acids. The CDR3 loop is CSARDKTGTGAFF. Here the CDR3 DNA reads TGCAGTGCTAGAGATAAAACCGGAACCGGAGCTTTCTTT.

This clonotype was counted many times. This chain links TRBV28 with TRBJ2-7; D may be TRBD2 (5 bases). CDR1 is MDHEN, CDR2 SYDVKM, per germline. Trimming took 5 bases from V and 0 from J, leaving 17 bases between them. This CDR3 has 16 residues. The CDR3 DNA is TGTGCCAGCAGTGCCCCCGGGAAATTCAGCTCCTACGAGCAGTACTTC. Amino acid sequence: CASSAPGKFSSYEQYF.

This clonotype was seen only a few times. A much larger clone lies one base from this, so it may be a read error. The chain joins TRBV12-3 or TRBV12-4 to TRBJ2-5; TRBD2 matches at 8 bases. This CDR3 has 15 amino acids. DNA for the CDR3: TGTGCCAGCAGTTTAGAGGGACTAGGGGCTGAGACCAAGTACTTC. Amino acids: CASSLEGLGAETKYF.

This clonotype came up many times. CDR3 bases: TGTGCCAGCAGCTTTCGAACCGGGACAGGGGGACATCAAGAGACCCAGTACTTC. Translation: CASSFRTGTGGHQETQYF. This chain connects TRBV13 to TRBJ2-5, with 11 bases matching TRBD1. The CDR3 runs to 18 residues. Germline lookup yields CDR1 PRHDT and CDR2 FYEKMQ (reference sequence). J lost 2 bases, V lost 3 bases, and 11 bases had no gene match.

The chain recombines TRBV12-3 or TRBV12-4 with TRBJ2-7; perhaps TRBD1 as D (6 bases). The CDR3 contains 13 residues. Trimming left V 8 bases short and J 1 base short, with 12 bases between. Written as DNA, the CDR3 is TGTGCCAGCCGTTCGACAGGATCCTACGAGCAGTACTTC. Translated, it gives CASRSTGSYEQYF.

This clonotype was counted a few times. The chain uses TRBV2 and TRBJ2-6, with D tentatively TRBD2 (5 bases). This CDR3 is 11 amino acids long. Germline CDR1 SNHLY, CDR2 FYNNEI. Trimming shortened V by 10 bases and J by 9 bases, and 10 bases separated the two germline ends. The CDR3 here is CAKAGDNVLTF. CDR3 nucleotide sequence: TGTGCCAAGGCGGGCGACAACGTCCTGACTTTC.

This clonotype showed up many times. The chain recombines TRBV6-5 with TRBJ1-2, with 7 bases identical to TRBD1. V was pared by 7 bases and J by 4 bases, with 3 bases of the junction left unmatched. Germline CDR1 is MNHEY and CDR2 is SVGAGI. This CDR3 spans 12 amino acids. The CDR3 is CASKKGAYGYTF. CDR3 in DNA: TGTGCCAGCAAGAAGGGGGCCTATGGCTACACCTTC.

This clonotype has just one count. V gene TRBV2 combines with J gene TRBJ2-7, with a tentative D call TRBD1 (5 bases). The CDR3 totals 14 residues. The germline V gene encodes CDR1 SNHLY and CDR2 FYNNEI. Trimming stripped 2 bases from V and 5 bases from J, with 13 bases between. The CDR3 sequence: CASSERRVEDEQYF. The CDR3 nucleotides read TGTGCCAGCAGTGAACGCAGGGTTGAAGACGAGCAGTACTTC.

This clonotype has ten or more counts. This chain joins TRBV10-3 and TRBJ1-2; D is perhaps TRBD1 (6 bases). Germline V gene lookup returns CDR1 ENHRY and CDR2 SYGVKD. The V end lost 6 bases, the J end lost 5 bases, and 16 bases lay between the germline ends. This CDR3 spans 14 amino acids. This chain's CDR3 is CAIRDEQGAYGYTF. For the CDR3, the DNA is TGTGCCATCAGGGACGAACAGGGAGCTTATGGCTACACCTTC.

In this sample, this clonotype turned up many times. The chain has TRBV27 and TRBJ1-2; possible D gene TRBD1, 6 bases. Germline CDR1 MNHEY, CDR2 SMNVEV (reference sequence). V shed 4 bases and J shed 6 bases, with 21 bases lying between them. There are 16 residues in the CDR3. CDR3 protein: CASSSINRAYVDGYTF. The DNA for the CDR3 is TGTGCCAGCAGTTCGATCAACAGGGCGTACGTCGATGGCTACACCTTC.

Many counts were recorded for this clonotype. The chain uses TRBV6-1 and TRBJ1-5; possibly TRBD1 for D (5 bases). Germline V gene sequence: CDR1 MNHNS, CDR2 SASEGT. This CDR3 has 15 residues. V gave up 5 bases and J gave up 6 bases, with 17 bases separating them. The CDR3 sequence: CASSQGASKTQPQHF. CDR3 coding DNA: TGTGCCAGCAGTCAAGGGGCTAGCAAGACTCAGCCCCAGCATTTT.

This clonotype has a count of ten or more. V is TRBV12-5 and J is TRBJ2-2; TRBD2 matches 8 bases. The CDR3 runs 15 residues. CDR1 is LGHNT, CDR2 FRNRAP, per germline. Trimming cost V 10 bases and J 6 bases; bases outside gene matches: 13. CDR3 bases: TGTGCTACCCAACTCCGCCGGGGGGGGCCCGGGGAGCTGTTTTTT. It yields the protein CATQLRRGGPGELFF. The full variable domain, its missing parts supplied by reference TRBV12-5 and TRBJ2-2, is DARVTQTPRHKVTEMGQEVTMRCQPILGHNTVFWYRQTMMQGLELLAYFRNRAPLDDSGMPKDRFSAEMPDATLATLKIQPSEPRDSAVYFCATQLRRGGPGELFFGEGSRLTVL.

The chain joins TRBV7-3 to TRBJ2-6; possible D gene TRBD1, 5 bases. The V end lost 5 bases, the J end lost 0 bases, and 8 bases lay between the germline ends. The CDR3 runs to 15 residues. The germline gives CDR1 SGHTA, CDR2 FQGTGA. The CDR3 DNA sequence: TGTGCCAGCAGCAAACAGGACTCTGGGGCCAACGTCCTGACTTTC. Translating gives CASSKQDSGANVLTF. Full variable domain (remainder filled in from reference TRBV7-3 and TRBJ2-6): GAGVSQTPSNKVTEKGKYVELRCDPISGHTALYWYRQSLGQGPEFLIYFQGTGAADDSGLPNDRFFAVRPEGSVSTLKIQRTERGDSAVYLCASSKQDSGANVLTFGAGSRLTVL.

This clonotype was seen many times. This chain connects TRBV7-9 to TRBJ2-7, with D unclear. Trimming stripped 5 bases from V and 0 bases from J, with 11 bases between. Germline loops: CDR1 SEHNR, CDR2 FQNEAQ (reference sequence). This CDR3 has 14 residues. The CDR3 loop is CASSPRPGSYEQYF. The CDR3 region has the DNA TGTGCCAGCAGCCCCAGACCCGGCTCCTACGAGCAGTACTTC.

V gene TRBV4-1 combines with J gene TRBJ1-5; D is perhaps TRBD1 (5 bases). The CDR3 consists of 17 residues. The V gene lost 1 base and the J gene lost 0 bases, with 13 bases spanning the gap. Germline CDR1 is MGHRA and CDR2 is YSYEKL. CDR3 bases: TGCGCCAGCAGCCAAGTATTAGGGGTTGTTAGCAATCAGCCCCAGCATTTT. Encoded protein: CASSQVLGVVSNQPQHF.

In its sample, this clonotype was seen many times. The junction differs from germline at one of its ends, possibly a read error. CDR3: CASSQGTSGPGWAQYF. DNA of the CDR3: TGTGCTAGCAGCCAGGGGACTAGCGGCCCGGGGTGGGCCCAGTACTTC. The V and J genes are TRBV7-7 and TRBJ2-5; 11 bases match TRBD2. From germline, CDR1 is SSHAT and CDR2 FNYEAQ (reference sequence). This CDR3 has 16 residues.

This clonotype was seen more than once but under ten times. The chain is built from TRBV18 and TRBJ1-1; D may be TRBD1 (5 bases). The CDR3 has 16 amino acids. Germline-derived CDR1 and CDR2 are KGHSH and LQKENI. The V end lost 2 bases, the J end lost 6 bases, and 19 bases lay between the germline ends. CDR3 amino acids: CASSPKIKALGAEAFF. The CDR3 bases are TGTGCCAGCTCACCAAAGATAAAGGCCCTGGGGGCTGAAGCTTTCTTT.